Sequencing of this T cell receptor (beta chain) was carried out in a study of OX40 agonist ivuxolimab in advanced cancers. Looking at the study overall: In this cohort, patients received ivuxolimab, an agonistic anti-OX40 (CD134) antibody. Of the participants, under 50% had some prior anti-PD-1, anti-PD-L1 or anti-CTLA-4 therapy, which was allowed.

The protocol was immunoSEQ multiplex PCR, while the TCRdb copy is restricted to in-frame clones and leaves out a portion. This repertoire shows 27,000 or so clones, 84% found once; its top ten account for 20% to 25%. The CDR3 runs to 14 residues. Sampled blood was obtained at baseline, cycle 4 day 1, and cycle 7 day 1. On this clone: Its matching antigen is unknown.

Study conclusions and caveats: The specificity for antigen of the expanded peripheral T cells was not determined.

This chain connects TRBV21-1 to TRBJ1-1. TRBV21-1 is a listed pseudogene. The sequencing used CD4+ or CD8+ T cells sorted from blood, collected in a trial of the OX40 agonist ivuxolimab. This sequence was found in an adult with an advanced solid tumor such as melanoma, head and neck, liver or kidney cancer. The CDR3 is CASSRGRQNTEAFF. The CDR3 DNA reads TGTGCCAGCAGCAGGGGACGGCAGAACACTGAAGCTTTCTTT.